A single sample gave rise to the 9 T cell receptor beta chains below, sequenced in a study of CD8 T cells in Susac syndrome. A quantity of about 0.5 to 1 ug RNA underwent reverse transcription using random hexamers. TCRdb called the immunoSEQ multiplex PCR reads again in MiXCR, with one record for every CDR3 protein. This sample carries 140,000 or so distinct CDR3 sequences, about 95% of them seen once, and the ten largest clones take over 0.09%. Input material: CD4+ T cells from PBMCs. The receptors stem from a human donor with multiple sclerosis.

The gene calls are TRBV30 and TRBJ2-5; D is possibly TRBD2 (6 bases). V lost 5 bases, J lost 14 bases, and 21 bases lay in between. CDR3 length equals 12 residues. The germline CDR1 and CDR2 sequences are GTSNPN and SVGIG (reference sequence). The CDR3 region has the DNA TGTGCCTGGGAAGTGGGAGGTCTTCAGGTATACTTC. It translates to CAWEVGGLQVYF.

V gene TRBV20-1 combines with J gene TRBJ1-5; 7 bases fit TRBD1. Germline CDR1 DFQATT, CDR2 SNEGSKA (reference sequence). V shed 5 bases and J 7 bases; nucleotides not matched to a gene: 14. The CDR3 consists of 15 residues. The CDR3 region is CSAAPRGATRQPQHF. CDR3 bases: TGCAGTGCTGCCCCCAGGGGGGCGACCCGACAGCCCCAGCATTTT.

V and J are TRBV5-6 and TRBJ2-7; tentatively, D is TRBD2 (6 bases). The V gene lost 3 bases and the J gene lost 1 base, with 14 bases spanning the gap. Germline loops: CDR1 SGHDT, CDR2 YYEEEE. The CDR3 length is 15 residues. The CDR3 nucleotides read TGTGCCAGCAGCTCGGTGACTGGGAGGTCCTACGAGCAGTACTTC. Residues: CASSSVTGRSYEQYF. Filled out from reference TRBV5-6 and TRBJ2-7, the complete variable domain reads DAGVTQSPTHLIKTRGQQVTLRCSPKSGHDTVSWYQQALGQGPQFIFQYYEEEERQRGNFPDRFSGHQFPNYSSELNVNALLLGDSALYLCASSSVTGRSYEQYFGPGTRLTVT.

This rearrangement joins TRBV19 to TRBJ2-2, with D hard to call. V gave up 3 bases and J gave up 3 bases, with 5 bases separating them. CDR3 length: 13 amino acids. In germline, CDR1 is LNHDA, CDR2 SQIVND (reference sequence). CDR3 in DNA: TGTGCCAGTAGTATGATATACACCGGGGAGCTGTTTTTT. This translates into CASSMIYTGELFF.

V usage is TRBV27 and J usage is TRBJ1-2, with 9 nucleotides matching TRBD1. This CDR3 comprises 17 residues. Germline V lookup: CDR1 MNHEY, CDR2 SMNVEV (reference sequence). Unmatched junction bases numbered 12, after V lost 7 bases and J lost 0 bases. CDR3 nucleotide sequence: TGTGCCAGCAAGGCCCATACCGGGACAGGGTCTAACTATGGCTACACCTTC. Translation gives CASKAHTGTGSNYGYTF.

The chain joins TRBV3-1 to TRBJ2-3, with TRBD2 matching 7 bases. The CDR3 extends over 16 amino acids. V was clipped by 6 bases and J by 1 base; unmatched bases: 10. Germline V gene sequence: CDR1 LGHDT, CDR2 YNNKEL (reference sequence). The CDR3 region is CASSFRGSGGTDTQYF. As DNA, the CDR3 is TGTGCCAGCAGTTTCCGCGGGAGCGGGGGCACAGATACGCAGTATTTT.

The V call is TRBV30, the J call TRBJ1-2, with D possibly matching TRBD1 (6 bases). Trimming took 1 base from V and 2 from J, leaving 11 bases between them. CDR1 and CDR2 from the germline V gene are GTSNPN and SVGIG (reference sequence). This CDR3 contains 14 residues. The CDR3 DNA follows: TGTGCCTGGAGTGACAGGGCGACCAACTATGGCTACACCTTC. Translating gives CAWSDRATNYGYTF.

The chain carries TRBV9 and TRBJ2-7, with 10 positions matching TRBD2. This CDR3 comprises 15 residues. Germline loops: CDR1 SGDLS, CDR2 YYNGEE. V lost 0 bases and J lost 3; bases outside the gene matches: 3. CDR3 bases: TGTGCCAGCAGCGTAGCCGGGACTAGCGACTACGAGCAGTACTTC. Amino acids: CASSVAGTSDYEQYF.

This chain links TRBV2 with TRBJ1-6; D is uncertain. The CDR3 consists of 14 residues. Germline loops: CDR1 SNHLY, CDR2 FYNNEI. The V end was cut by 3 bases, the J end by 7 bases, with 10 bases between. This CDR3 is CASSDLFSNSPLHF. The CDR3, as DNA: TGTGCCAGCAGTGATTTGTTCTCGAATTCACCCCTCCACTTT. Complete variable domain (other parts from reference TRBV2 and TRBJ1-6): EPEVTQTPSHQVTQMGQEVILRCVPISNHLYFYWYRQILGQKVEFLVSFYNNEISEKSEIFDDQFSVERPDGSNFTLKIRSTKLEDSAMYFCASSDLFSNSPLHFGNGTRLTVT.